There are many counts of the clone carrying this TCR beta chain. The antigen is undetermined. This sample stems from a study of T cell repertoires in cytomegalovirus infection. Turning to the study itself: Public TCR beta signatures provided an indication of both CMV infection and a matching HLA type. Study-level points and caveats: It was HLA-C-restricted CMV-specific TCR beta clonotypes that dominated the response ex vivo. The cumulative frequency of public TCR beta families distinguished individuals who carried CMV together with the relevant HLA.

This CDR3 has 15 amino acids. CDR1 and CDR2 (germline): SGHTA, FQGNSA. Trimming pared 4 bases from V and 0 bases from J, leaving 11 bases between. A single record per CDR3 protein comes from TCRdb applying MiXCR to the reads. The data contain around 300,000 distinct CDR3 sequences, more than 8% of them singletons. This TCR derives from a human donor in good health (CMV status not recorded). Some clones in this sample may be carry-over from other donors' samples. The chain links TRBV7-2 to TRBJ2-3, with D perhaps TRBD2 (6 bases). Sequencing used PBMCs. The CDR3 loop is CASSSTGLSTDTQYF. CDR3 DNA: TGTGCCAGCAGCTCGACGGGACTGAGCACAGATACGCAGTATTTT.